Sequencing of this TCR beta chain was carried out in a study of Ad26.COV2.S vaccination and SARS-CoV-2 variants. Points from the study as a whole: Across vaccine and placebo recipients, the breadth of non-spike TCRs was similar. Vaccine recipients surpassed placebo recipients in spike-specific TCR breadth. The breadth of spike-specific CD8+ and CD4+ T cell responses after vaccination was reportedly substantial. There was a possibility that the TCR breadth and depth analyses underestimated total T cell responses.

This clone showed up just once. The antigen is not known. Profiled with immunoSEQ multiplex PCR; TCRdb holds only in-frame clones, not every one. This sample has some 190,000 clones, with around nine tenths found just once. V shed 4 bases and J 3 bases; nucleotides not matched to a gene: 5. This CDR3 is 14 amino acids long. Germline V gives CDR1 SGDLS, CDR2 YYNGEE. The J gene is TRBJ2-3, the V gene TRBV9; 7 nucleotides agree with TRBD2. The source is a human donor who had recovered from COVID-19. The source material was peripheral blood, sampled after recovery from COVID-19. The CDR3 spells CASSTSGRTDTQYF. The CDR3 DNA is TGTGCCAGCAGCACCTCCGGGAGGACAGATACGCAGTATTTT.